The 19 T cell receptor beta chains below were found in one sample sequenced in a study of sequential checkpoint blockade in melanoma. Treatment given: randomized to nivolumab then ipilimumab (arm A) or the reverse (arm B). The assay was immunoSEQ multiplex PCR, and TCRdb's table has in-frame clones only and misses some. The table has some 11,000 clones, under 85% seen once. Sequenced material: CD8+ T cells sorted from blood (inferred from file names), taken from a patient given nivolumab and ipilimumab in sequence. The receptor set was obtained from a human donor with melanoma.

The chain carries TRBV27 and TRBJ2-1; 11 nucleotides match TRBD2. The junction had 0 bases not matched to a gene; V was cut back by 3 bases and J by 2 bases. Germline V gene data show CDR1 as MNHEY and CDR2 as SMNVEV (reference sequence). CDR3 size: 15 residues. The CDR3 is CASSFSGRAYNEQFF. The CDR3 DNA follows: TGTGCCAGCAGTTTTAGCGGGAGGGCCTACAATGAGCAGTTCTTC.

Written as DNA, the CDR3 is TGTGCCAGCAGTACTTCCTCCTACGAGCAGTACTTC. It translates to CASSTSSYEQYF. The chain joins TRBV27 to TRBJ2-7, with D uncertain. The CDR3 is 12 amino acids. From germline, CDR1 is MNHEY and CDR2 SMNVEV (reference sequence). Trimming cost V 5 bases and J 0 bases, with 5 bases left between them.

This chain links TRBV12-5 with TRBJ2-2; 7 bases line up with TRBD1. The germline V gene has CDR1 LGHNT and CDR2 FRNRAP. V was pared by 4 bases and J by 5 bases, with 4 bases of the junction left unmatched. The CDR3 contains 14 residues. In DNA, the CDR3 is TGTGCTAGTGGTTCTAGCAGGGGGACCGGGGAGCTGTTTTTT. Translating it yields CASGSSRGTGELFF.

The rearrangement joins TRBV28 to TRBJ1-5; 10 nucleotides agree with TRBD1. With V trimmed by 3 bases and J by 0 bases, 5 bases remained unmatched. The CDR3 consists of 17 residues. Germline CDR1 reads MDHEN; CDR2 reads SYDVKM. CDR3 in amino acids: CASSFWGTGDSNQPQHF. DNA of the CDR3: TGTGCCAGCAGTTTCTGGGGGACAGGGGATAGCAATCAGCCCCAGCATTTT.

This clone was seen a single time. The rearrangement uses TRBV7-9 and TRBJ2-2; 7 bases are a match to TRBD1. Trimming cost V 8 bases and J 1 base; bases outside gene matches: 10. CDR3 size: 16 residues. Germline loops: CDR1 SEHNR, CDR2 FQNEAQ (reference sequence). The DNA for the CDR3 is TGTGCCAGCTGGGGCTCGGGACAGTTGAACACCGGGGAGCTGTTTTTT. It specifies CASWGSGQLNTGELFF. The full variable domain, with the rest looked up from reference TRBV7-9 and TRBJ2-2, is DTGVSQNPRHKITKRGQNVTFRCDPISEHNRLYWYRQTLGQGPEFLTYFQNEAQLEKSRLLSDRFSAERPKGSFSTLEIQRTEQGDSAMYLCASWGSGQLNTGELFFGEGSRLTVL.

In its sample, this clone was seen once. The rearrangement joins TRBV15 to TRBJ1-1; D possibly corresponds to TRBD1 (5 bases). Per germline, CDR1 LNHNV and CDR2 YYDKDF (reference sequence). The V end was cut by 3 bases, the J end by 3 bases, with 8 bases between. CDR3 size: 13 residues. The CDR3: CATSRRRDTEAFF. The CDR3 nucleotides are TGTGCCACCAGCAGGCGCAGGGACACTGAAGCTTTCTTT.

As for this clone: This sample also contains other DNA sequences that code for the same CDR3. The chain joins TRBV25-1 to TRBJ1-2, with D possibly matching TRBD1 (6 bases). The CDR3 has 12 residues. Germline V gene lookup returns CDR1 MGHDK and CDR2 SYGVNS. The ends were cut back, 2 bases at V and 7 bases at J, with 8 bases in the middle. In nucleotides, the CDR3 is TGTGCCAGCAGTGAAGTCAGGGGTGGCTACACCTTC. Protein sequence: CASSEVRGGYTF.

V usage is TRBV29-1 and J usage is TRBJ2-7; the D is unclear. The CDR3 length is 13 residues. V gave up 0 bases and J gave up 4 bases, with 10 bases separating them. CDR1 and CDR2 (germline): SQVTM, ANQGSEA. The DNA of the CDR3 is TGCAGCGTTGAAGATCTTGAGGATTACGAGCAGTACTTC. This sequence encodes CSVEDLEDYEQYF.

The J gene is TRBJ2-6, the V gene TRBV11-2, with D hard to call. Trimming stripped 4 bases from V and 5 bases from J, with 21 bases between. Germline CDR1 SGHAT, CDR2 FQNNGV. This CDR3 is 18 amino acids long. The CDR3 sequence is CASSSFKTQQSRANVLTF. In nucleotides, the CDR3 is TGTGCCAGCAGCTCATTCAAAACGCAACAAAGTCGGGCCAACGTCCTGACTTTC. The complete variable domain, with remaining parts taken from reference TRBV11-2 and TRBJ2-6, reads EAGVAQSPRYKIIEKRQSVAFWCNPISGHATLYWYQQILGQGPKLLIQFQNNGVVDDSQLPKDRFSAERLKGVDSTLKIQPAKLEDSAVYLCASSSFKTQQSRANVLTFGAGSRLTVL.

V is TRBV11-2 and J is TRBJ1-5; D gene ambiguous. The V end was cut by 0 bases, the J end by 5 bases, with 8 bases between. The CDR3 consists of 14 residues. Germline V CDR1 and CDR2: SGHAT, FQNNGV. This chain's CDR3 is CASSLDGGDQPQHF. The CDR3 DNA follows: TGTGCCAGCAGCTTAGATGGAGGTGATCAGCCCCAGCATTTT.

The V call is TRBV7-9, the J call TRBJ1-4; D perhaps matches TRBD1 (6 bases). Germline V gene data show CDR1 as SEHNR and CDR2 as FQNEAQ (reference sequence). The V end lost 1 base, the J end lost 8 bases, and 17 bases lay between the germline ends. This CDR3 is built from 16 residues. The CDR3 region has the DNA TGTGCCAGCAGCTTAGACAGGGAAGTGGAAGACGAAAAACTGTTTTTT. Its translation is CASSLDREVEDEKLFF. The variable domain in full, completed from reference TRBV7-9 and TRBJ1-4, reads DTGVSQNPRHKITKRGQNVTFRCDPISEHNRLYWYRQTLGQGPEFLTYFQNEAQLEKSRLLSDRFSAERPKGSFSTLEIQRTEQGDSAMYLCASSLDREVEDEKLFFGSGTQLSVL.

The chain employs TRBV6-6 and TRBJ1-1, with TRBD1 matching 12 bases. The germline V gene encodes CDR1 MNHNY and CDR2 SVGAGI (reference sequence). This CDR3 is 16 amino acids long. The V and J ends lost 7 bases and 0 bases, in that order; junction bases with no gene match: 6. CDR3 nucleotides: TGTGCCAGCACGGGACAGGGGGCATCCATGAACACTGAAGCTTTCTTT. Translation: CASTGQGASMNTEAFF.

The chain combines TRBV11-2 with TRBJ2-7, with 8 bases identical to TRBD2. Trimming took 0 bases from V and 7 from J; bases not matched to a gene: 8. Per the germline V gene, CDR1 is SGHAT and CDR2 is FQNNGV. The CDR3 runs to 15 residues. The CDR3 spells CASSLEGAGVGEQYF. The CDR3 DNA reads as TGTGCCAGCAGCTTAGAAGGAGCGGGAGTTGGTGAGCAGTACTTC.

This clone was found a few times. This chain connects TRBV6-1 to TRBJ2-2; D is ambiguous. Trimming stripped 1 base from V and 4 bases from J, with 13 bases between. This CDR3 contains 16 residues. Germline-derived CDR1 and CDR2 are MNHNS and SASEGT. CDR3 bases: TGTGCCAGCAGTGAAGTTGAAGCTCGAGGCACCGGGGAGCTGTTTTTT. Its protein is CASSEVEARGTGELFF.

This chain uses TRBV4-2 with TRBJ2-7; 10 nucleotides align to TRBD2. Germline V CDR1 and CDR2: LGHNA, YNFKEQ. J lost 10 bases, V lost 1 base, and 7 bases had no gene match. The length of the CDR3 is 14 residues. CDR3 loop: CASSQGAGGPVQYF. In nucleotides, the CDR3 is TGTGCCAGCAGCCAAGGAGCGGGGGGGCCGGTACAGTACTTC.

The J gene is TRBJ1-2, the V gene TRBV9; 7 nucleotides line up with TRBD1. V trimming: 3 bases; J trimming: 10 bases; junction bases outside the gene matches: 6. CDR1 is SGDLS, CDR2 YYNGEE, per germline. The CDR3 is 12 residues long. The CDR3 spells CASSGDSALYTF. The CDR3 DNA follows: TGTGCCAGCAGCGGGGACAGCGCACTCTACACCTTC.

This clone was recorded once. V usage is TRBV27 and J usage is TRBJ1-1; 9 nucleotides agree with TRBD1. Germline lookup yields CDR1 MNHEY and CDR2 SMNVEV (reference sequence). The CDR3 is 16 residues long. The V and J ends lost 6 bases and 4 bases, in that order; junction bases with no gene match: 12. This CDR3 is CASSQIPGTGPTEAFF. The CDR3 DNA reads as TGTGCCAGCAGCCAGATACCCGGGACAGGGCCCACTGAAGCTTTCTTT.

This chain joins TRBV27 and TRBJ2-7; 9 nucleotides match TRBD2. V lost 5 bases and J lost 2; bases outside the gene matches: 13. This CDR3 is 17 amino acids long. The germline V gene has CDR1 MNHEY and CDR2 SMNVEV (reference sequence). The CDR3: CASSPGASGITPYEQYF. CDR3 nucleotides: TGTGCCAGCAGTCCTGGGGCTAGCGGGATTACCCCCTACGAGCAGTACTTC.

Regarding this clone: The sample contains more than one DNA sequence encoding this CDR3. The chain combines TRBV4-2 with TRBJ2-3, with TRBD2 identical over 16 bases. The germline CDR1 and CDR2 sequences are LGHNA and YNFKEQ. The CDR3 spans 18 residues. The J segment lost 2 bases and the V segment lost 3 bases, leaving 5 bases of the junction unmatched. The CDR3 nucleotides read TGTGCCAGCAGCCAGGGACTAGCGGGGGGGCCACCCACAGATACGCAGTATTTT. Encoded protein: CASSQGLAGGPPTDTQYF.